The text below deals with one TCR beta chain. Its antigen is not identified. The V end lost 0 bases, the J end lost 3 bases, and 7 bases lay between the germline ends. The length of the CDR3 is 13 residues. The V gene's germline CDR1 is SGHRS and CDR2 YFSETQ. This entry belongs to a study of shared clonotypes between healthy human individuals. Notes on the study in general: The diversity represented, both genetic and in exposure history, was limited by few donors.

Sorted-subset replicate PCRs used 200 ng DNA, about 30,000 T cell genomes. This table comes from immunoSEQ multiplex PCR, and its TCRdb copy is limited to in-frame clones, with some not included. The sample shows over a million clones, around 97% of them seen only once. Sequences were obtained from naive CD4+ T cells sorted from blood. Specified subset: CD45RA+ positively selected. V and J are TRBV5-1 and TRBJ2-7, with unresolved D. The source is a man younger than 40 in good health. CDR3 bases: TGCGCCAGCAGCTTGGCCCCCAACTACGAGCAGTACTTC. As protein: CASSLAPNYEQYF.